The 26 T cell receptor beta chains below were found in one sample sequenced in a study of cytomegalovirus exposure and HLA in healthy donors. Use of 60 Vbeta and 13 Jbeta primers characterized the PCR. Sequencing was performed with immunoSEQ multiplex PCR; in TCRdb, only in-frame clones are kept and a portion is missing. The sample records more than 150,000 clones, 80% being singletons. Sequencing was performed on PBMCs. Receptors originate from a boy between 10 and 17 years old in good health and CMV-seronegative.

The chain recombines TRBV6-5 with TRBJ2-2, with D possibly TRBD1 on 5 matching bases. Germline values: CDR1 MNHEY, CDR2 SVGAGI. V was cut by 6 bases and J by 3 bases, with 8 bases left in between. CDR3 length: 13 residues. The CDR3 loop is CASRRQYTGELFF. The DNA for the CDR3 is TGTGCCAGCAGACGACAGTACACCGGGGAGCTGTTTTTT.

The CDR3 here is CASSSTTSGAYNEQFF. CDR3 in DNA: TGTGCCAGCAGTTCCACTACTAGCGGGGCCTACAATGAGCAGTTCTTC. The V call is TRBV27, the J call TRBJ2-1, with 10 bases identical to TRBD2. The CDR3 contains 16 residues. CDR1 and CDR2 (germline): MNHEY, SMNVEV (reference sequence). The trim removed 4 bases at V and 2 bases at J, leaving 5 bases unmatched.

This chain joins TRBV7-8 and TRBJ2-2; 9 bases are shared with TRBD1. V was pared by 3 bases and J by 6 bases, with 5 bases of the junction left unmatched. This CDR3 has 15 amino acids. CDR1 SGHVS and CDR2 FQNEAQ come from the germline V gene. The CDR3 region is CASSLRQGVPGELFF. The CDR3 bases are TGTGCCAGCAGCTTGCGACAGGGGGTTCCCGGGGAGCTGTTTTTT.

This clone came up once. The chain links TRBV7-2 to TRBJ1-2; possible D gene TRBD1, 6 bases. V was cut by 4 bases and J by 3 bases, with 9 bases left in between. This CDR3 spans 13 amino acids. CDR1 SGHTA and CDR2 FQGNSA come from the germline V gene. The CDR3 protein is CASSSDRYYGYTF. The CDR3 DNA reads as TGTGCCAGCAGCTCTGACAGGTACTATGGCTACACCTTC.

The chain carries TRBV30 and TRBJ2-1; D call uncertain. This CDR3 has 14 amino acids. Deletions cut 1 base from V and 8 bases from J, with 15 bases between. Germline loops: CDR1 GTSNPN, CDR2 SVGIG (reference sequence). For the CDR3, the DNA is TGTGCCTGGAGTGCAAACAGTATTTTGGATGAGCAGTTCTTC. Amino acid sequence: CAWSANSILDEQFF.

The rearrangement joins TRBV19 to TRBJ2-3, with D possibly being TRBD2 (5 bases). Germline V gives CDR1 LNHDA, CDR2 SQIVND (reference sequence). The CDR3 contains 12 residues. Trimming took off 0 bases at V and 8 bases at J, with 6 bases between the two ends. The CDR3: CASSIERVTQYF. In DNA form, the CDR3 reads TGTGCCAGTAGTATAGAGCGGGTTACGCAGTATTTT.

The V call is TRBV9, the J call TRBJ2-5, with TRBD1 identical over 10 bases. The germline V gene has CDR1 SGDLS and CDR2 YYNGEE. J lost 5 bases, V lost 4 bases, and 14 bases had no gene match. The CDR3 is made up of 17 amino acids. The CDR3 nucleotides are TGTGCCAGCAGCCTAACAATCGGACAGGGGGTTCCTGAGACCCAGTACTTC. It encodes CASSLTIGQGVPETQYF. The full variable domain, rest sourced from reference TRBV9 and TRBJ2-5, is DSGVTQTPKHLITATGQRVTLRCSPRSGDLSVYWYQQSLDQGLQFLIQYYNGEERAKGNILERFSAQQFPDLHSELNLSSLELGDSALYFCASSLTIGQGVPETQYFGPGTRLLVL.

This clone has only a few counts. This CDR3 is CASGQGGGTEAFF. The CDR3 region has the DNA TGTGCCAGCGGACAGGGCGGCGGGACTGAAGCTTTCTTT. The rearrangement uses TRBV25-1 and TRBJ1-1; 8 positions match TRBD1. The CDR3 consists of 13 residues. Germline CDR1 MGHDK, CDR2 SYGVNS. V was pared by 8 bases and J by 5 bases, with 7 bases of the junction left unmatched. Variable domain in full (rest from reference TRBV25-1 and TRBJ1-1): EADIYQTPRYLVIGTGKKITLECSQTMGHDKMYWYQQDPGMELHLIHYSYGVNSTEKGDLSSESTVSRIRTEHFPLTLESARPSHTSQYLCASGQGGGTEAFFGQGTRLTVV.

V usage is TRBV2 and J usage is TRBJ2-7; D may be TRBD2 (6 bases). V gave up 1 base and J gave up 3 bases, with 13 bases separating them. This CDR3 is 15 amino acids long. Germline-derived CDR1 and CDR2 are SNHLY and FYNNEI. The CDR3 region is CASSEGASESYEQYF. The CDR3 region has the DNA TGTGCCAGCAGTGAAGGGGCTAGCGAAAGCTACGAGCAGTACTTC.

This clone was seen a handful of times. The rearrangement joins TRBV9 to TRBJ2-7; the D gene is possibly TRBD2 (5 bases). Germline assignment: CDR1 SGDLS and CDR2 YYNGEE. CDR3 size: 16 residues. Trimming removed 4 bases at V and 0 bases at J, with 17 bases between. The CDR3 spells CASSPYDTGFSYEQYF. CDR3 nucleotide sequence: TGTGCCAGCAGCCCGTACGACACGGGATTCTCCTACGAGCAGTACTTC.

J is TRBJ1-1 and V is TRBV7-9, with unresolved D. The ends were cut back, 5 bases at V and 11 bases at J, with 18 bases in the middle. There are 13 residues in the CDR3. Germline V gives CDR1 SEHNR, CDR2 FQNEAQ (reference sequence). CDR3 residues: CASSLDNSPTAFF. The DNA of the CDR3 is TGTGCCAGCAGCCTCGACAACAGTCCCACGGCTTTCTTT.

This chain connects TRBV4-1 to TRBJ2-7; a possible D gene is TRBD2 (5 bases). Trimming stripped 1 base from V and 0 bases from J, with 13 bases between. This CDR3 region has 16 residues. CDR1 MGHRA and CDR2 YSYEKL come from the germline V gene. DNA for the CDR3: TGCGCCAGCAGCCAAGCGCCTCGTCTAGCCTCCTACGAGCAGTACTTC. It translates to CASSQAPRLASYEQYF.

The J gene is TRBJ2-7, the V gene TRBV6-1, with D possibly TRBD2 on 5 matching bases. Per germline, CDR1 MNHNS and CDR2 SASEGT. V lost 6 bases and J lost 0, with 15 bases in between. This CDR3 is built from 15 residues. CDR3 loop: CASSPRRGSSYEQYF. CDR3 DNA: TGTGCCAGCAGCCCCAGACGGGGAAGCTCCTACGAGCAGTACTTC.

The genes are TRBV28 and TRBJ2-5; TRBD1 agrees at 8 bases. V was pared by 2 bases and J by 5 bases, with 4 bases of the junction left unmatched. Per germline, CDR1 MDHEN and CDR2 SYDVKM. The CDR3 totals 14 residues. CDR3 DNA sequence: TGTGCCAGCAGTTTAATCAGGGGGCGGGAGACCCAGTACTTC. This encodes CASSLIRGRETQYF.

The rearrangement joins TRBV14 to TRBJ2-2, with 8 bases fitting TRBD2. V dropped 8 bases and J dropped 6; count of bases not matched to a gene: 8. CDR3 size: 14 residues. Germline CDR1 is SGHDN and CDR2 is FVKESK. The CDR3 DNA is TGTGCCAGCGGCAGGGCGGGAGGCTCCGGGGAGCTGTTTTTT. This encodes CASGRAGGSGELFF.

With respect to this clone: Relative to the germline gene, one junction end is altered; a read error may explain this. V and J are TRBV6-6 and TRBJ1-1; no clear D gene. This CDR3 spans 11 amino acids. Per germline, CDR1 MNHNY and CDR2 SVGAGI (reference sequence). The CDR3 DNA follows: TGTGCCAGCAGTTACAACAGTGAAGCTTTCTTT. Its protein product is CASSYNSEAFF.

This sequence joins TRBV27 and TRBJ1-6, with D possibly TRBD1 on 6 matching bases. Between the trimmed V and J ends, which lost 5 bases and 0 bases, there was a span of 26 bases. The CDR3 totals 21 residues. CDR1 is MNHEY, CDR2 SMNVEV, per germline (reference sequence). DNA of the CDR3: TGTGCCAGCAGTCCCGACCCCTTATCCCACAGGGAGAGCTCCTATAATTCACCCCTCCACTTT. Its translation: CASSPDPLSHRESSYNSPLHF.

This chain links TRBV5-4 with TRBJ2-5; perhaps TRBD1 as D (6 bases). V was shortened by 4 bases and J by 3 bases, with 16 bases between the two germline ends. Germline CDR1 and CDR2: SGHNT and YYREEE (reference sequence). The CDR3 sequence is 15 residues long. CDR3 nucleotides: TGTGCCAGCAGCCTATTGACAGGCTCGGAAGAGACCCAGTACTTC. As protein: CASSLLTGSEETQYF. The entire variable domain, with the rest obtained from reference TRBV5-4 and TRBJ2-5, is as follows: ETGVTQSPTHLIKTRGQQVTLRCSSQSGHNTVSWYQQALGQGPQFIFQYYREEENGRGNFPPRFSGLQFPNYSSELNVNALELDDSALYLCASSLLTGSEETQYFGPGTRLLVL.

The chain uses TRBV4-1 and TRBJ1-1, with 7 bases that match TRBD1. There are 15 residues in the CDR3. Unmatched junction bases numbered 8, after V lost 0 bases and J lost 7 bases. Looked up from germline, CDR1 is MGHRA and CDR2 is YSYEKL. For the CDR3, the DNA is TGCGCCAGCAGCCAAGAGGACAGGCCTTCCGATGAAGCTTTCTTT. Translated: CASSQEDRPSDEAFF.

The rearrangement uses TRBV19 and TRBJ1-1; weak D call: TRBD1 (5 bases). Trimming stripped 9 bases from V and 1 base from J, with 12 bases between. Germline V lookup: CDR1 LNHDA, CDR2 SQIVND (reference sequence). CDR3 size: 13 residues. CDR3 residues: CASAPRGNTEAFF. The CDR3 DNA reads TGTGCCAGCGCCCCTAGGGGGAACACTGAAGCTTTCTTT.

This CDR3 reads CASSELGTAYEQYF. The DNA for the CDR3 is TGCGCCAGCAGTGAGTTGGGGACAGCCTACGAGCAGTACTTC. The chain couples TRBV10-2 to TRBJ2-7; TRBD1 matches at 7 bases. In germline, CDR1 is WSHSY, CDR2 SAAADI. The V gene end was trimmed by 1 base and the J gene end by 2 bases; junction bases not matched to a gene: 2. The CDR3 sequence is 14 residues long.

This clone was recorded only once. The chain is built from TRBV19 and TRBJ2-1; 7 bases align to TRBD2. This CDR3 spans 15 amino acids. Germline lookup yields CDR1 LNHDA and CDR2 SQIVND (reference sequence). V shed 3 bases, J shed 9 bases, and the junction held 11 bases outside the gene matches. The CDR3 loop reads CASSIDAGVGIEQFF. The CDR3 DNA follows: TGTGCCAGTAGTATTGACGCGGGAGTGGGGATTGAGCAGTTCTTC.

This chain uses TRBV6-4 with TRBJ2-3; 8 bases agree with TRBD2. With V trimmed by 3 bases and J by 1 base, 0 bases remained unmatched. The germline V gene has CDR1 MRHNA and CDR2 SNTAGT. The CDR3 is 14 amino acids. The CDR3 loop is CASSELAGTDTQYF. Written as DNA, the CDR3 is TGTGCCAGCAGTGAACTAGCGGGCACAGATACGCAGTATTTT.

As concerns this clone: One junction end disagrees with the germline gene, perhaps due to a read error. CDR3 DNA sequence: TGTTCCAGCAGCCCGGTGGGAAACACCATATATTTT. Residues: CSSSPVGNTIYF. This chain uses TRBV7-9 with TRBJ1-3, with D unresolved. Germline CDR1 reads SEHNR; CDR2 reads FQNEAQ (reference sequence). The CDR3 runs 12 residues.

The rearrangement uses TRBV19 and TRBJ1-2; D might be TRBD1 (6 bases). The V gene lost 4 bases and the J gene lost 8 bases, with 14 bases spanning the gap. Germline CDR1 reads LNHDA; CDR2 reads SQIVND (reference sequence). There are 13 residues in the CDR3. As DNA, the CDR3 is TGTGCCAGTAGTACGCACAGGGTCGGCGGCTACACCTTC. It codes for CASSTHRVGGYTF.

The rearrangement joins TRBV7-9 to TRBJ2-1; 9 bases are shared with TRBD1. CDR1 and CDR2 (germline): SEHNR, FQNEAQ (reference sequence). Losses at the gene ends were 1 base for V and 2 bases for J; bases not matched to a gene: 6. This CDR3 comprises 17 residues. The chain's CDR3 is CASSLDRRQGAYNEQFF. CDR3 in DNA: TGTGCCAGCAGCTTAGATCGGCGACAGGGGGCCTACAATGAGCAGTTCTTC.